The 4 T cell receptor beta chains in this list originate from one sample, sequenced in a study of glioma-infiltrating T cells. TCR alpha and beta CDR3 regions were amplified from RNA using iRepertoire nested multiplex PCR. TCRdb re-called the multiplex PCR reads through MiXCR, storing one row per CDR3 protein. The data hold under 150,000 distinct CDR3 sequences, with approximately 39% observed a single time. Sequenced material: glioma tissue, nonneoplastic brain tissue, or PBMCs (not recorded which). All receptors derive from a human donor with low-grade glioma or glioblastoma, undergoing nonglioma brain surgery, or in good health (not recorded which).

The chain uses TRBV7-2 and TRBJ2-3, with 8 bases lining up with TRBD2. J gave up 3 bases and V 5 bases, and 4 bases lay outside the gene matches. The CDR3 is 14 amino acids. Germline V CDR1 and CDR2: SGHTA, FQGNSA. CDR3 sequence: CASSPTSGTDTQYF. CDR3 sequence (DNA): TGTGCCAGCAGCCCCACTAGCGGTACAGATACGCAGTATTTT.

This clonotype was counted between two and nine times. The chain is built from TRBV4-1 and TRBJ2-1; 7 bases are a match to TRBD2. From germline, CDR1 is MGHRA and CDR2 YSYEKL. This CDR3 comprises 15 residues. V lost 3 bases to trimming and J lost 6 bases; unmatched junction nucleotides: 8. The CDR3 protein is CASSQNPLASNEQFF. The CDR3 coding sequence is TGCGCCAGCAGCCAGAACCCACTAGCGAGCAATGAGCAGTTCTTC.

V and J are TRBV28 and TRBJ2-1, with D tentatively TRBD2 (6 bases). Between the trimmed V and J ends, which lost 8 bases and 8 bases, there was a span of 19 bases. Per germline, CDR1 MDHEN and CDR2 SYDVKM. The CDR3 is 14 amino acids. CDR3 amino acids: CASGSIGSGHEQFF. The CDR3 region has the DNA TGTGCCAGCGGATCTATCGGGAGTGGGCATGAGCAGTTCTTC.

This clonotype has only a few counts. The chain carries TRBV19 and TRBJ2-2; D is unclear. Trimming pared 4 bases from V and 1 base from J, leaving 4 bases between. Germline V CDR1 and CDR2: LNHDA, SQIVND (reference sequence). The CDR3 runs 13 residues. The CDR3 protein is CASSSKNTGELFF. The CDR3 nucleotides read TGTGCCAGTAGTAGTAAGAACACCGGGGAGCTGTTTTTT.